This T cell receptor beta chain was sequenced for a study of T-cell memory formation after mild COVID-19. On the study more broadly: Clusters of TCRs were largely donor specific.

After removal of 6 bases from V and 7 bases from J, the junction contained 10 bases not matched to a gene. Germline values: CDR1 KGHSH, CDR2 LQKENI. The CDR3 sequence is 14 residues long. Constant-segment-primed 5'RACE gave TCR alpha and TCR beta cDNA libraries with sample barcodes and UMIs. From the 5' RACE reads, TCRdb called clonotypes with MiXCR, one entry per CDR3 protein. Of approximately 390,000 distinct CDR3 sequences listed, around a sixth are singletons. On this clonotype: The antigen is undetermined.

Findings of the study overall: The finding that pre-infection memory included some responding clones suggested that cross-reactive memory joined. CD4+ contracting clones lay mainly in CM and EM, CD8+ ones in EMRA.

This receptor was identified in a young man who had mild COVID-19 (a few samples of this study predate the infection). Cell type and time point are not known. The chain uses TRBV18 and TRBJ1-2; 8 bases map to TRBD1. Material for sequencing was PBMCs or a T cell subset sorted from them (not recorded which). The CDR3 spells CASSPRGPASGYTF. As DNA, the CDR3 is TGTGCCAGCTCGCCCAGGGGGCCAGCCTCTGGCTACACCTTC.